This T cell receptor beta chain was recorded in a study of human T cells and chemical hapten exposure. This clonotype was picked up many times. The authors' processing: Individual samples carried between roughly 23,224 and 700,000 TCRs, with 95,638 as the median. TCRdb reanalysed the RACE reads using MiXCR and keeps one entry per CDR3 protein. TCRdb, not the original authors, processed these V and J calls. Among some 46,000 distinct CDR3 sequences, 3.5% to 4.5% were seen once, and the ten largest hold 1.5% to 2%. Time point given: healthy volunteer bleed at 2 weeks. Unfractionated whole blood yielded total RNA. The sequencing input was whole blood. This sequence was found in a female donor in good health. Some clones in this sample may be carry-over from other donors' samples.

CDR3 residues: CASSVVGDSPRAFF. The CDR3 DNA is TGTGCCAGCAGCGTAGTCGGGGATTCCCCTCGGGCTTTCTTT. This chain uses TRBV9 with TRBJ1-1, with D hard to call. Germline CDR1 is SGDLS and CDR2 is YYNGEE. The CDR3 runs to 14 residues. The V end lost 0 bases, the J end lost 11 bases, and 17 bases lay between the germline ends.